The entry below gives a single T cell receptor (beta chain) sequence along with its context. Its antigen is as yet unknown. The data are from a study of cytomegalovirus exposure and HLA in healthy donors. Whole-study findings and limits: A subsequent analysis found that TCR clusters from the first cohort also tended to co-occur in the approximately 110 validation repertoires, with about 94% of cluster scores above 0. As was reported, the classifier diagnosed cytomegalovirus status with high specificity and sensitivity. Most TCRs appeared rarely, but some public TCRs recurred in many donors. Investigators reported over 150 TCR beta chains as tied to cytomegalovirus.

Sequencing was performed with immunoSEQ multiplex PCR; in TCRdb, only in-frame clones are kept and a portion is missing. The data hold roughly 310,000 clones, with roughly 87% observed a single time. Trimming stripped 3 bases from V and 3 bases from J, with 17 bases between. This CDR3 has 16 amino acids. CDR1 and CDR2 (germline): KGHSH, LQKENI. This receptor was obtained from a young man in good health and CMV-seronegative. Material: PBMCs. The rearrangement uses TRBV18 and TRBJ1-1; TRBD1 is a possible D gene (5 bases). This CDR3 is CASSPGGASLDTEAFF. The CDR3 nucleotides read TGTGCCAGCTCACCGGGGGGAGCAAGTCTAGACACTGAAGCTTTCTTT.